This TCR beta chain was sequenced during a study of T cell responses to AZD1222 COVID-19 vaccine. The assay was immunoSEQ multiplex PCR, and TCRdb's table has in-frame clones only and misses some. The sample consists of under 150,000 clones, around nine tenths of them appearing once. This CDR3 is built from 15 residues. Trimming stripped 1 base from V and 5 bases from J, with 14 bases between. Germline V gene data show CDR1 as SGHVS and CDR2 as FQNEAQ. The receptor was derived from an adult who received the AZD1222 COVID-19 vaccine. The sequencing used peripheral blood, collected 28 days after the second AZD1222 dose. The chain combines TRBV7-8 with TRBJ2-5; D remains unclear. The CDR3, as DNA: TGTGCCAGCAGCTTAGAGCCAGGAATTGGGGAGACCCAGTACTTC. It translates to CASSLEPGIGETQYF.